This T cell receptor (beta chain) was sequenced in a study of blood T cells in healthy people across ages (dated by TCRdb to between 2015 and 2017). Turning to the overall study: In model experiments, template switching captured about one uniquely barcoded TCR beta cDNA molecule for every two T cells. To track age-related changes in TCR beta repertoire diversity, the study relied on deep sequencing normalized with unique cDNA molecular identifiers. Four age groups were formed from the donors: young (average about 15 years), middle-aged (roughly 38), aged (about 62) and long-lived (approximately 78). To avoid experimental bias, donors of different ages were spread randomly across the sequencing lanes. For two donors (one aged 18 to 29 and one aged 80 or older), the study analyzed two additional independent replicas of 1 million unique cDNA reads from the same blood draw.

Findings and caveats that apply to the study as a whole: A strong correlation was found between observed TCR beta diversity and the percentage of naive T cells measured by flow cytometry. Estimates of total diversity based on one million sequenced T cells were regarded as lower bounds and as underestimates. The CMV infection status of donors was not known, potentially confounding age-related changes in expanded clonotypes. Because profiling used bulk unsorted PBMCs, naive and antigen-experienced compartments could not be compared conclusively. Observed TCR beta diversity per million T cells fell roughly linearly with age, and a significant reduction was already apparent by age roughly 41. Compared with the aged group, the long-lived group had more naive CD4+ T cells, fewer expanded clones and increased TCR diversity, suggesting age selection.

The donors were roughly 38 Caucasian individuals from Russia, aged roughly 6 to 100 years, who were systemically healthy. Each donor gave 8.5 to 10 milliliters of peripheral blood, collected into EDTA-treated Vacutainer tubes. Ficoll-Paque density-gradient centrifugation was used to isolate PBMCs, with at least 7 million obtained per sample. Total RNA was extracted from PBMCs with Trizol reagent, with at least 5 micrograms obtained per sample. The percentages of naive CD45RAhigh/CD27high T cells were determined by flow cytometry on a PBMC aliquot from every donor. For this clonotype: Its antigen is currently not known. Qualities for individual bases were not recorded, and no much larger clone is one base off.

CDR1 and CDR2 were assigned from the germline V gene as MDHEN and SYDVKM. The CDR3 measures 17 amino acids from cysteine to phenylalanine. The read is trimmed to its CDR3 DNA, 51 bases read in frame from base 1. Receptors were amplified or captured by 5' RACE. TCRdb shows the sequencer as Illumina HiSeq 2500. A second roughly 6 to 12 cycle PCR used a sample-barcoded 5' primer and a J-beta primer mix. Each TCR beta cDNA molecule received a unique molecular identifier from a template-switch 5' adaptor carrying 12 random nucleotides. At least 2.5 million CDR3-containing paired-end reads were obtained from each sample. First-strand cDNA was synthesized from all RNA with the Mint cDNA synthesis kit, primed by a TRBC-specific oligonucleotide. Following uracil-DNA glycosylase treatment, a first 18-cycle PCR with universal primers M1SS and BC2_uni_R was performed on all cDNA. On the study's bioinformatics: Each sample was normalized by randomly selecting 1 million high-quality reads, each carrying a distinct molecular identifier. Reads sharing molecular identifiers were discarded rather than binned into consensus sequences. MiTCR, run with a Q25 quality threshold and the strictest error-elimination algorithm, handled CDR3 identification, clonotype clustering and error correction. A nonparametric unseen species model with Euler transformation was used to estimate a lower bound on total TCR beta diversity. Using fastp at Q25 and MiXCR, TCRdb reprocessed the public reads and kept productive beta chains. Rows with a matching CDR3 protein are joined into one entry that keeps the most common DNA and genes. The authors' filters were not applied to this entry. Counted in this sample were roughly 1,800,000 distinct CDR3 sequences; roughly 49% of them appeared once. Together, the top ten hold less than 2.5% of the sample.

The chain links TRBV28 with TRBJ2-7, with the D assignment possibly TRBD1 or TRBD2, given 5 matching bases for each. The J call may be faulty, since TRBJ2-5 better matches the DNA end. Material: blood. This TCR came from a woman between 40 and 55 years old in good health. The sequenced DNA is TGTGCCAGCAGCCTAGCCCCCCGTTTAAACGGGGCGGAGACCCAGTACTTC. Translated, it reads CASSLAPRLNGAETQYF.